This T cell receptor beta chain was captured in a study of T-cell reconstitution after alpha-beta-depleted transplantation in children. CDR3 size: 14 residues. V lost 8 bases, J lost 2 bases, and 12 bases lay in between. CDR1 is MNHEY, CDR2 SVGAGI, per germline. This clonotype turned up a few times. Unique molecular identifiers were built into the TCRbeta library. In TCRdb, the PCR reads were re-called with MiXCR into one record per CDR3 protein. This table holds 500,000 to 600,000 distinct CDR3 sequences, about 17% found once. Here the sequenced sample was PBMCs from the stem cell graft donor, taken from the stem cell graft. The chain joins TRBV6-5 to TRBJ2-2; D is possibly TRBD1 (5 bases). The TCR originated in a human donor who donated a stem cell graft to a child with acute lymphoblastic leukemia. The CDR3 loop reads CASESQGNTGELFF. CDR3 nucleotide sequence: TGTGCCAGCGAAAGCCAGGGTAACACCGGGGAGCTGTTTTTT.